Sequencing of this T cell receptor (beta chain) was carried out in a study of cytomegalovirus exposure and HLA in healthy donors. Donors were nominally healthy when sampled, though unrecorded immune exposures were likely. This clone was observed a few times. Antigen unknown. The primer mix had 60 Vbeta and 13 Jbeta primers. Sequenced by immunoSEQ multiplex PCR; TCRdb stores in-frame clones only, minus some. The repertoire holds some 180,000 clones, with roughly 82% as singletons. General study findings and limits: Data from an earlier analysis indicated that most TCR beta V segments were productive either about 87% or about 30% of the time. According to the study, 160 or so TCR beta chains were cytomegalovirus-associated. CMV serostatus was the only recorded immune exposure for donors.

CDR1 SNHLY and CDR2 FYNNEI come from the germline V gene. V was pared by 4 bases and J by 0 bases, with 10 bases between. This CDR3 is 15 amino acids long. The TCR originated in a man in his forties in good health and CMV-seronegative. The sequenced material came from PBMCs. The J gene is TRBJ1-3, the V gene TRBV2; D ambiguous. CDR3 nucleotide sequence: TGTGCCAGCAGTGCCGAAGACACCTCTGGAAACACCATATATTTT. Amino acids: CASSAEDTSGNTIYF.